This paragraph reports one T cell receptor (beta chain). The clone's antigen remains unknown. Base qualities are not provided; no much larger clone lies one nucleotide away. This sample was taken from a study of shared clonotypes between healthy human individuals (dated by TCRdb to 2018 to 2021). About the study as a whole: Two women and three men aged 18 to 49 years were included in the cohort. For each donor, CD4 naive and CD4 memory were each given three plates, CD8 naive was given two plates, and CD8 memory was given one plate. The study deeply sequenced blood TCR repertoires of several healthy adults to estimate repertoire size and the extent of clonotype sharing between individuals. Libraries were prepared and TCR repertoires were sequenced by different laboratories using diverse techniques, in order to increase sequencing depth and limit assay-specific biases. Per donor, leukapheresis produced somewhere between about 0.9 and 9.5 billion PBMCs. Overall results and qualifications from the work: Based on pairwise subsampling, the degree of clonotype sharing among donors was expected to be affected by sequencing depth. Sampling was restricted to blood, and TCR repertoires in tissue are likely to differ from TCR repertoires in blood. Larger estimated clonotype richness was generally found for naive subsets than for memory subsets. Even with the large sequencing depth, rarefaction of the sorted-subset datasets indicated that sequencing was incomplete. Clonotypes shared by all four sorted-subset donors showed higher generation probabilities than non-shared clonotypes. The genetic and exposure-history diversity represented was limited by the small number of donors. About 5% of naive CD4, 3% to 4% of naive CD8, around 2.3% of memory CD4, and about 0.4% of memory CD8 clonotypes were shared across a few donors.

CDR1 and CDR2 (MDHEN, SYDVKM) derive from the germline V gene. Reading from cysteine to phenylalanine, the CDR3 counts 14 amino acids. Just CDR3 DNA is preserved here, 42 bases in frame from base 1. V and J lose 5 bases and 6 bases, and a span of 13 bases separates them. TCR CDR3 regions were amplified from genomic DNA by multiplex PCR using the deep immunoSEQ assay. For each cell subset, the extracted genomic DNA was distributed evenly across all wells of several immunoSEQ 96-well plates, and each plate served as one replicate. For sorted subsets, about 200 ng genomic DNA, equal to 30,000 to 35,000 T cell genomes, was loaded into each replicate PCR. Purified libraries were quantified with a Qubit 3.0 fluorometer, sized on a Bioanalyzer 2100, and re-quantified with the KAPA Library Quantification kit. Each immunoSEQ 96-well plate was sequenced on its own single-read 150-cycle Illumina NextSeq 550 flow cell. The original methods were these. Because only junctional sequences without quality scores were contained in the immunoSEQ output, filtering matching that applied to full-length reads could not be performed. Sequences were annotated with PyIR, a Python wrapper for IgBLAST v1.9, using IMGT germline references to assign V/J genes and CDR3. Reads were filtered out if the reads had weak V/J assignments (E-value above 1e-6), no CDR3, stop codons, out-of-frame junctions, or ambiguous translated residues. V3J clonotypes were defined by identical inferred V gene, J gene, and CDR3 amino acid sequence. The percentage overlap between two repertoires was calculated by dividing the number of shared unique clonotypes by the size of the smaller repertoire. Repertoire richness was assessed with RTK rarefaction, the Chao1 estimator, and Recon v2.1 estimates of unobserved clonotypes. Generation probabilities for all TCRbeta clonotypes obtained by the gDNA method from four donors were computed using OLGA. This immuneACCESS table, as held by TCRdb, lists in-frame sequences with V and J called but not all clones. Of the missing ones, under half trace to an unresolved V gene in checked studies; the others have no known cause. V, J and clone size reflect that table, while D and trimming were determined from the DNA. The sample data list 2,500,000 or so clones, and approximately 94% of these were observed just once. Under 0.15% of the sample is taken by the ten largest.

Donors were healthy HIV-negative adults with no recently reported acute infections or vaccinations. All donors were Caucasian adults living in Nashville, Tennessee, USA. CD4+ T cells were enriched by magnetic negative selection, after which naive cells were positively selected on CD45RA and the negative fraction was taken as the memory subset. Blood was collected by leukapheresis, and PBMCs were isolated by Ficoll-Histopaque density gradient centrifugation and then cryopreserved in liquid nitrogen vapor phase. Analytical flow cytometry was used to check the purity and quantity of every magnetically sorted T cell population. Genomic DNA was isolated from every sorted fraction and measured by UV absorbance on a Nanodrop 2000c.

The V and J genes are TRBV28 and TRBJ2-2; perhaps TRBD1 is the D gene, with 6 bases matching. This clonotype was obtained from a man aged 18 to 29 in good health. The sample was naive CD4+ T cells sorted from blood. The cell subset or site label, read with the paper, signifies: CD45RA+ positively selected. The CDR3 here reads CASSLLGAAGELFF. The nucleotide sequence is given as TGTGCCAGCAGTCTATTGGGGGCGGCCGGGGAGCTGTTTTTT.